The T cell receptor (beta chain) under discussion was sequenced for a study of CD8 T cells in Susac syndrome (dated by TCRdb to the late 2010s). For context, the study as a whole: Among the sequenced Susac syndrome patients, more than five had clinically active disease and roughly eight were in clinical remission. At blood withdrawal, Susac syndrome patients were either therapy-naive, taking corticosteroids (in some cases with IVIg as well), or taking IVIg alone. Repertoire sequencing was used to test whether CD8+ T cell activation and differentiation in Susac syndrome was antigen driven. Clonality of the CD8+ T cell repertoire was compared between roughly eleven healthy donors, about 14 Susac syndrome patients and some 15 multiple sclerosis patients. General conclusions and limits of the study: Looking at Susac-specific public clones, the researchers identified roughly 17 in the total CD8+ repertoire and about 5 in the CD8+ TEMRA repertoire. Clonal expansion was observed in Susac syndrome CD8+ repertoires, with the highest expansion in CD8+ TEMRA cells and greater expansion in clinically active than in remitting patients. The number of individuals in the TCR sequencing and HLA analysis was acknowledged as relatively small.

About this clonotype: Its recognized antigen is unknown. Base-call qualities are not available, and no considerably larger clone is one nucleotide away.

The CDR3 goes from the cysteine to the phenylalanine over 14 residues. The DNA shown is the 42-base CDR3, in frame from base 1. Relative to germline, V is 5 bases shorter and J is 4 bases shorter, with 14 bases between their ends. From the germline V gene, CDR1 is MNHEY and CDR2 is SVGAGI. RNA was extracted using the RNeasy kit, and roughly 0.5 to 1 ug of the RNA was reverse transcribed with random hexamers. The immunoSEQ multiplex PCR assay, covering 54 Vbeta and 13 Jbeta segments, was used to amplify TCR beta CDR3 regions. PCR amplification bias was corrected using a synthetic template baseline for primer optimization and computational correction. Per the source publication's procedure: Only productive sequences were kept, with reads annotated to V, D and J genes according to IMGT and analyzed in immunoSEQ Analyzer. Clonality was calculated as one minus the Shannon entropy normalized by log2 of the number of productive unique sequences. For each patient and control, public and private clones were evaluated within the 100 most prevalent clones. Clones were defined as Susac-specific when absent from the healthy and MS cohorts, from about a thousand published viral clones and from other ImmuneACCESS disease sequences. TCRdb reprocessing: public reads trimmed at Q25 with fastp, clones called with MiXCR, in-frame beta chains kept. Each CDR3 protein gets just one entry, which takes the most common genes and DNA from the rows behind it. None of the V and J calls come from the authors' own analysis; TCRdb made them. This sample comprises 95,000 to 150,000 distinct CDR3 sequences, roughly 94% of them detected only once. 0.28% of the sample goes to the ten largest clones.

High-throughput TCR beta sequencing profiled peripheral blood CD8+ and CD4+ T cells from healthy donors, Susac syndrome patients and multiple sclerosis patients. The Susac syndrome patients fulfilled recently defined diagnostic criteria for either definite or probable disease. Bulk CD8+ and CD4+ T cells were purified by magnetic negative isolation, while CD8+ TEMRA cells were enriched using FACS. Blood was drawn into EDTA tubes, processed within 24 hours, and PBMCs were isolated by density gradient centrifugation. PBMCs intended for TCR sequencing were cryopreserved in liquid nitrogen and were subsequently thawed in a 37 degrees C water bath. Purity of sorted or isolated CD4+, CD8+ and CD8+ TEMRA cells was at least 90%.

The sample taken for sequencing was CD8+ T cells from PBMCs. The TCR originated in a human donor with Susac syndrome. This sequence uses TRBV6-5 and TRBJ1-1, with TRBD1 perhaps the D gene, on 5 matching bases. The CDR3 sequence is CASSPDRAATEAFF. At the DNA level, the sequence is TGTGCCAGCAGTCCAGACAGAGCGGCCACTGAAGCTTTCTTT.